The text below deals with one TCR beta chain. Its antigen remains unknown. The CDR3 runs to 13 residues. Trimming stripped 4 bases from V and 3 bases from J, with 10 bases between. Germline V lookup: CDR1 MNHNY, CDR2 SVGAGI (reference sequence). These data come from a study of CD8 T cells in ankylosing spondylitis. Overall study results and limits: Prior work had noted some motif variants in reactive arthritis blood and synovial fluid. Within ankylosing spondylitis blood, a TCR beta motif made up of eight or nine highly homologous variants appeared to be characteristic. From matched ankylosing spondylitis synovial fluid, disease-linked clones were reportedly recovered at significantly enriched levels. Disease-linked clones proved CD8+ and comparatively uncommon in peripheral blood.

Library preparation for TCR beta used quantitative 5'-RACE with molecular barcodes. TCRdb used MiXCR to reprocess the 5' RACE reads, holding one entry per CDR3 protein. The data hold around 480,000 distinct CDR3 sequences, with approximately 17% observed a single time. The rearrangement joins TRBV6-6 to TRBJ2-7; D might be TRBD2 (6 bases). Specimen: blood, either unsorted or a sorted T cell fraction (not recorded which). The TCR was taken from a male donor with ankylosing spondylitis. The chain's CDR3 is CASSSAGSYEQYF. The DNA for the CDR3 is TGTGCCAGCAGTTCAGCGGGTAGCTACGAGCAGTACTTC.